The source of this T cell receptor beta chain is a study of cytomegalovirus exposure and HLA in healthy donors. Primers for the PCR totalled 60 Vbeta and 13 Jbeta. The data were produced by immunoSEQ multiplex PCR, yet TCRdb's version contains in-frame clones alone and is incomplete. The data contain about 35,000 clones, 85% to 95% of them singletons. The trim removed 5 bases at V and 2 bases at J, leaving 9 bases unmatched. This CDR3 is built from 15 residues. Germline V lookup: CDR1 MNHEY, CDR2 SMNVEV (reference sequence). V gene TRBV27 combines with J gene TRBJ2-7; 7 positions agree with TRBD2. Specimen: PBMCs. The sequence was collected from a woman under 30 in good health and CMV-seronegative. The CDR3 DNA follows: TGTGCCAGCAGTCTCCTAACGGGAGGACCCTACGAGCAGTACTTC. Translating it yields CASSLLTGGPYEQYF.